Reported below is one T cell receptor beta chain. This clonotype was counted a few times. No cognate antigen has been identified for it. Per-nucleotide qualities are absent, and no much larger clonotype sits a single base away. The sample originates from a study of neurological immune-mediated disorders (dated by TCRdb to between 2018 and 2021). For the study in its entirety: Peripheral blood TCR-beta repertoires from HTLV-I-associated myelopathy (HAM/TSP) patients, multiple sclerosis patients and healthy controls were compared by UMI-based sequencing. Alongside PBMC samples, the set of approximately 100 TCR-beta libraries contained longitudinal samples, technical triplicates, and paired CD4+ and CD8+ T-cell subsets that had been sorted. Longitudinal HAM/TSP and healthy donors had 3 time-points each (about 3-45 month intervals). The cohort included 60 to 75 subjects: about 15 with HAM/TSP, approximately 35 with multiple sclerosis, and roughly 20 healthy controls. Study-level results and caveats: TCR clonal expansion was highest in HAM/TSP patients and lowest in MS patients, with MS patients falling below even healthy controls. Expanded clones from different subjects shared no identical CDR3 amino acid sequences, which suggests that TCR-beta repertoires were private in all groups.

The time point label here, explained by the study, means: longitudinal time-point 1 (baseline). Healthy controls were blood bank volunteers in Maryland, USA. For the unsorted PBMC libraries, 2 million PBMCs were stored in RNAlater at -80 degrees C until RNA extraction and were used to generate the libraries. Peripheral blood was subjected to Ficoll-Hypaque density gradient centrifugation to isolate PBMCs, which were then cryopreserved in liquid nitrogen. The CDR3 measures 15 amino acids from cysteine to phenylalanine. Only CDR3 DNA is held: 45 bases, read in frame from base 1. V gives up 1 base and J gives up 6 bases, and the segment between their germline ends measures 18 bases. CDR1 and CDR2 are read off the germline V gene (reference sequence) as DFQATT and SNEGSKA. To synthesize cDNA, template-switch 5'RACE was performed with a primer carrying a 10-nucleotide random unique molecular identifier so that each TCR transcript was tagged. Every sequencing run covered 15-18 subjects and yielded more than 170 million TCR-beta sequences. Total RNA was extracted with the RNeasy kit. TCR-beta VDJ regions were amplified with primers for the TCR constant region and the 5'RACE anchor, using the KAPA Real-time Library Amplification kit. Sample indexes and Illumina adaptors were added in a first PCR, and a second PCR then increased library yield. After purification with Ampure beads, the TCR product of roughly 650 bp was size-selected on a 2% E-gel SizeSelection system. Before pooling, library quality was assessed on a Bioanalyzer, concentration was determined with Qubit, and library quantification was performed with the Kapa Library Quantification kit. An Illumina HiSeq 2500 sequenced the libraries paired-end 2 x 150 bp. To increase sequence diversity, about 25-31% phiX was spiked into each library pool. For the original study's pipeline: The UMI-based MiGEC pipeline processed quality-filtered reads and removed over 75% of raw TCR sequences during error correction. IMGT germline references were used for alignment of VDJ genes, and clonotypes were defined by a unique CDR3 amino acid sequence together with V-J genes. Clonal expansion, Shannon diversity and CDR3 relatedness (CalcPairwiseDistances, ClusterSamples) were evaluated with VDJtools, and phylogenetic trees were built with CLCbio workbench. Expanded clones were defined as having at least 8 unique UMIs, based on coefficient-of-variation modelling across technical triplicates. TCRdb took the public reads, trimmed them with fastp at Q25, ran MiXCR for clone calling and kept in-frame beta chains. Duplicate CDR3 protein sequences are folded into a single record with the most common DNA and genes. TCRdb's processing, not the authors' own work, is the source of the V and J calls. The sample yields about 53,000 distinct CDR3 sequences; more than 8% were counted once. 1.6% of the sample lies in the top ten.

This sequence uses TRBV20-1 and TRBJ1-1, with the D gene not confidently named. The origin of this receptor is a middle-aged woman in good health. The sample consisted of PBMCs. The DNA sequence is TGCAGTGCTAGAGCTAGCAACCGGGTCAGGTCTGAAGCTTTCTTT. Its protein reads: CSARASNRVRSEAFF.